A single sample gave rise to the 25 T cell receptor beta chains below, sequenced in a study of cytotoxic CD8 clonotypes in ibrutinib-treated CLL. Sequenced by immunoSEQ multiplex PCR; TCRdb stores in-frame clones only, minus some. The sample has around 91,000 clones, just over 85% seen once; the top ten hold about 5.6%. Material: PBMCs, obtained before ibrutinib treatment. The receptors here all came from a human donor with chronic lymphocytic leukemia.

V and J are TRBV28 and TRBJ2-3; D call uncertain. The CDR3 length is 14 residues. Trimming cost V 5 bases and J 0 bases, with 9 bases left between them. From germline, CDR1 is MDHEN and CDR2 SYDVKM. The CDR3 nucleotides are TGTGCCAGCAGTCCGGCCCTCAGCACAGATACGCAGTATTTT. Protein product: CASSPALSTDTQYF.

V is TRBV5-1 and J is TRBJ2-7; TRBD2 agrees at 8 bases. V gave up 4 bases and J gave up 3 bases; unmatched junction bases: 6. The CDR3 consists of 14 residues. Germline CDR1 reads SGHRS; CDR2 reads YFSETQ. DNA for the CDR3: TGCGCCAGCAGCACAGCGGGAGAGGTCTACGAGCAGTACTTC. Translating gives CASSTAGEVYEQYF. Supplemented by reference TRBV5-1 and TRBJ2-7, the full variable domain reads KAGVTQTPRYLIKTRGQQVTLSCSPISGHRSVSWYQQTPGQGLQFLFEYFSETQRNKGNFPGRFSGRQFSNSRSEMNVSTLELGDSALYLCASSTAGEVYEQYFGPGTRLTVT.

The chain carries TRBV12-5 and TRBJ2-1; 7 nucleotides line up with TRBD1. The V gene's germline CDR1 is LGHNT and CDR2 FRNRAP. J was trimmed by 0 bases and V by 6 bases; bases with no gene match: 11. The CDR3 is made up of 17 amino acids. In DNA form, the CDR3 reads TGTGCTAGTGGGATTGAGACAGGGCTAGGCTCCTACAATGAGCAGTTCTTC. Translation gives CASGIETGLGSYNEQFF.

The chain employs TRBV5-1 and TRBJ2-3; TRBD1 agrees at 9 bases. This CDR3 region has 18 residues. V was clipped by 6 bases and J by 5 bases; unmatched bases: 19. The germline V gene encodes CDR1 SGHRS and CDR2 YFSETQ. In DNA, the CDR3 is TGCGCCAGCATAATTACCGGGGGGCGACACAGGGGGCAAGATACGCAGTATTTT. Amino acids: CASIITGGRHRGQDTQYF. The whole variable domain, remainder taken from reference TRBV5-1 and TRBJ2-3, is KAGVTQTPRYLIKTRGQQVTLSCSPISGHRSVSWYQQTPGQGLQFLFEYFSETQRNKGNFPGRFSGRQFSNSRSEMNVSTLELGDSALYLCASIITGGRHRGQDTQYFGPGTRLTVL.

The CDR3 nucleotides are TGTGCCAGCAGCGTTGAGGATCTCGGAGGGGTTGAAGCTTTCTTT. It codes for CASSVEDLGGVEAFF. The chain couples TRBV9 to TRBJ1-1; TRBD1 is a possible D gene (5 bases). This CDR3 region has 15 residues. The germline V and J ends were trimmed by 2 bases and 7 bases, with 18 bases remaining between them. Germline assignment: CDR1 SGDLS and CDR2 YYNGEE.

The chain combines TRBV5-1 with TRBJ2-7, with D perhaps TRBD1 (6 bases). CDR1 and CDR2 from the germline V gene are SGHRS and YFSETQ. The CDR3 loop spans 14 amino acids. The V end was cut by 6 bases, the J end by 3 bases, with 16 bases between. The CDR3 region is CASKSGQGFYEQYF. For the CDR3, the DNA is TGCGCCAGCAAGAGTGGGCAGGGGTTCTACGAGCAGTACTTC.

The rearrangement uses TRBV7-2 and TRBJ2-1; TRBD2 is a possible D gene (6 bases). Germline V gene sequence: CDR1 SGHTA, CDR2 FQGNSA. V lost 5 bases, J lost 6 bases, and 17 bases lay in between. This CDR3 region has 15 residues. In DNA form, the CDR3 reads TGTGCCAGCAGCCTCCGGAGGGGTCGAATCAATGAGCAGTTCTTC. The encoded protein is CASSLRRGRINEQFF.

The chain has TRBV11-1 and TRBJ1-4; no clear D. Trimming pared 0 bases from V and 0 bases from J, leaving 11 bases between. Germline CDR1 reads SGHAT; CDR2 reads FQDESV (reference sequence). CDR3 size: 17 residues. CDR3 bases: TGTGCCAGCAGCTTAGCGCCGGGAGCCGCAACTAATGAAAAACTGTTTTTT. Protein: CASSLAPGAATNEKLFF.

This sequence joins TRBV5-4 and TRBJ1-1; 8 positions match TRBD1. The CDR3 extends over 16 amino acids. Germline CDR1 SGHNT, CDR2 YYREEE (reference sequence). The V and J ends lost 0 bases and 2 bases, in that order; junction bases with no gene match: 6. The CDR3 sequence is CASSLGTGNINTEAFF. CDR3 in DNA: TGTGCCAGCAGCTTGGGGACAGGGAACATAAACACTGAAGCTTTCTTT.

This chain links TRBV5-6 with TRBJ1-2; D remains unclear. Between the trimmed V and J ends, which lost 6 bases and 4 bases, there was a span of 10 bases. The CDR3 runs 12 residues. Germline V gene sequence: CDR1 SGHDT, CDR2 YYEEEE. The CDR3 here is CASMDGVYGYTF. CDR3 coding DNA: TGTGCCAGCATGGACGGGGTCTATGGCTACACCTTC.

The chain carries TRBV28 and TRBJ2-7; 8 nucleotides line up with TRBD2. In germline, CDR1 is MDHEN, CDR2 SYDVKM. V trimming: 5 bases; J trimming: 0 bases; junction bases outside the gene matches: 6. The CDR3 consists of 15 residues. CDR3 coding DNA: TGTGCCAGCAGTCAACTAGCGGTTGACTCCTACGAGCAGTACTTC. Translation: CASSQLAVDSYEQYF.

V and J are TRBV27 and TRBJ2-4, with D possibly TRBD1 on 5 matching bases. The CDR3 contains 14 residues. The V end was cut by 3 bases, the J end by 3 bases, with 9 bases between. Germline V lookup: CDR1 MNHEY, CDR2 SMNVEV (reference sequence). The CDR3 coding sequence is TGTGCCAGCAGTTTGCGGCAGGGCAAAAACATTCAGTACTTC. It translates to CASSLRQGKNIQYF.

The chain uses TRBV18 and TRBJ1-1; a weak D match, TRBD1 (5 bases). The CDR3 length is 13 residues. CDR1 and CDR2 from the germline V gene are KGHSH and LQKENI. Trimming removed 6 bases from V and 5 bases from J, with 13 bases in between. The CDR3 coding sequence is TGTGCCAGCTCCCGGGACCCGGGTACTGAAGCTTTCTTT. Residues: CASSRDPGTEAFF.

V and J are TRBV5-1 and TRBJ2-2; 8 nucleotides agree with TRBD1. The CDR3 runs 15 residues. Germline V gives CDR1 SGHRS, CDR2 YFSETQ. Unmatched junction bases numbered 4, after V lost 4 bases and J lost 2 bases. The CDR3 sequence is CASSPGQGNTGELFF. Written as DNA, the CDR3 is TGCGCCAGCAGCCCCGGACAGGGAAACACCGGGGAGCTGTTTTTT.

The chain joins TRBV9 to TRBJ2-5; the D gene is possibly TRBD2 (8 bases). The CDR3 spans 17 residues. Germline-derived CDR1 and CDR2 are SGDLS and YYNGEE. V was clipped by 0 bases and J by 4 bases, with 19 bases between them. DNA of the CDR3: TGTGCCAGCAGCGTAGCTCGGGAGGGGGCTGGGCGAGAGACCCAGTACTTC. It is translated as CASSVAREGAGRETQYF.

This sequence joins TRBV28 and TRBJ2-1, with 7 positions matching TRBD2. Germline V gene lookup returns CDR1 MDHEN and CDR2 SYDVKM. There are 16 residues in the CDR3. After removal of 10 bases from V and 1 base from J, the junction contained 13 bases not matched to a gene. The DNA of the CDR3 is TGTGCCACCTGGTGGCCGGGAGGCAAATCCTACAATGAGCAGTTCTTC. It specifies CATWWPGGKSYNEQFF.

Many counts were recorded for this clone. V gene TRBV7-9 combines with J gene TRBJ1-1; D ambiguous. The V end lost 6 bases, the J end lost 6 bases, and 14 bases lay between the germline ends. This CDR3 has 13 residues. Germline CDR1 and CDR2: SEHNR and FQNEAQ (reference sequence). The CDR3 spells CASRASLAAEAFF. CDR3 sequence (DNA): TGTGCCAGCAGGGCCTCTTTGGCGGCTGAAGCTTTCTTT.

CDR3 in DNA: TGTGCCAGCAGGGGAGCGGGCAACATCTACGAGCAGTACTTC. Its protein product is CASRGAGNIYEQYF. The J gene is TRBJ2-7, the V gene TRBV5-5, with D possibly being TRBD2 (6 bases). Trimming shortened V by 5 bases and J by 3 bases, and 15 bases separated the two germline ends. Germline V gene sequence: CDR1 SGHKS, CDR2 YYEKEE (reference sequence). There are 14 residues in the CDR3.

To note about this clone: One junction end does not reproduce the germline sequence, and a read error may be involved. V gene TRBV30 combines with J gene TRBJ1-3; D remains unclear. CDR3 size: 12 residues. Germline CDR1 and CDR2: GTSNPN and SVGIG (reference sequence). The CDR3 reads CASRPGGNIIYF. CDR3 coding DNA: TGTGCCTCCCGCCCTGGAGGAAACATCATATATTTT.

The chain is built from TRBV5-1 and TRBJ1-5; 7 nucleotides match TRBD1. Germline CDR1 is SGHRS and CDR2 is YFSETQ. This CDR3 has 15 residues. J lost 0 bases, V lost 3 bases, and 3 bases had no gene match. As DNA, the CDR3 is TGCGCCAGCAGCTGGGGGACAGATAGCAATCAGCCCCAGCATTTT. Protein sequence: CASSWGTDSNQPQHF.

J is TRBJ2-7 and V is TRBV4-3, with D perhaps matching TRBD2 (6 bases). Germline assignment: CDR1 LGHNA and CDR2 YSLEER. The CDR3 length is 13 residues. V dropped 3 bases and J dropped 9 bases, with 15 bases sitting between them. The CDR3 DNA reads TGCGCCAGCAGCCAGGCCCCGGGGGACGGGCAGTACTTC. Encoded protein: CASSQAPGDGQYF.

The V call is TRBV4-1, the J call TRBJ2-5; 7 bases align to TRBD2. Unmatched junction bases numbered 4, after V lost 0 bases and J lost 6 bases. There are 14 residues in the CDR3. Germline loops: CDR1 MGHRA, CDR2 YSYEKL. The CDR3 is CASSQETSTQTQYF. The CDR3 DNA sequence: TGCGCCAGCAGCCAAGAGACTAGCACTCAGACCCAGTACTTC.

The chain's CDR3 is CASSSPPWASGRGGAKNIQYF. CDR3 in DNA: TGTGCCAGTAGTTCCCCCCCGTGGGCTAGCGGGAGAGGGGGGGCCAAAAACATTCAGTACTTC. V gene TRBV19 combines with J gene TRBJ2-4, with 10 bases matching TRBD2. Germline V gene data show CDR1 as LNHDA and CDR2 as SQIVND (reference sequence). Trimming at V came to 5 bases and at J to 1 base, leaving 20 bases not matched to a gene. The CDR3 contains 21 residues.

The V call is TRBV28, the J call TRBJ1-5; 8 bases line up with TRBD1. The germline CDR1 and CDR2 sequences are MDHEN and SYDVKM. The CDR3 is made up of 16 amino acids. Trimming removed 4 bases from V and 5 bases from J; junction bases left unmatched: 10. This CDR3 reads CASSSLGQAYYQPQHF. DNA of the CDR3: TGTGCCAGCAGTTCCTTGGGACAGGCTTACTATCAGCCCCAGCATTTT. Based on the CDR3 plus reference TRBV28 and TRBJ1-5, the full variable domain is DVKVTQSSRYLVKRTGEKVFLECVQDMDHENMFWYRQDPGLGLRLIYFSYDVKMKEKGDIPEGYSVSREKKERFSLILESASTNQTSMYLCASSSLGQAYYQPQHFGDGTRLSIL.

V usage is TRBV7-8 and J usage is TRBJ1-5; TRBD1 might be the D (5 bases). Per germline, CDR1 SGHVS and CDR2 FQNEAQ. Between the trimmed V and J ends, which lost 1 base and 4 bases, there was a span of 8 bases. This CDR3 spans 14 amino acids. The CDR3 DNA is TGTGCCAGCAGCTTAGAGACAGCTAATCAGCCCCAGCATTTT. This codes for CASSLETANQPQHF.